Below are 6 T cell receptor beta chains sequenced from a single sample in a study of vaccination and CD4 T cells after COVID-19. Regarding time point: late sampling 161 to 241 days after vaccination in three convalescent patients. Each CDR3 protein gets one entry after TCRdb re-called the PCR reads with MiXCR. Here the sample spans about 33,000 distinct CDR3 sequences, about 34% being singletons. The specimen comprised CD4+ T cells from blood, sampled about 7 months after SARS-CoV-2 vaccination. The receptors shown here come from a human donor who had recovered from COVID-19.

For this clonotype: The junction does not match germline at one end; this may be a read error. The chain combines TRBV7-2 with TRBJ2-3, with D unclear. The CDR3 covers 15 residues. Germline V CDR1 and CDR2: SGHTA, FQGNSA. CDR3 coding DNA: TGTGCCAGCAGCTCCATGGAACTTAACGACCAGACGCCGTGGTTT. It yields the protein CASSSMELNDQTPWF.

V and J are TRBV6-5 and TRBJ2-2; the D is unclear. Germline values: CDR1 MNHEY, CDR2 SVGAGI. Trimming stripped 0 bases from V and 4 bases from J, with 6 bases between. CDR3 length: 14 amino acids. The CDR3 coding sequence is TGTGCCAGCAGTTACTCCCCCAGCACCGGGGAGCTGTTTTTT. Protein sequence: CASSYSPSTGELFF.

The rearrangement joins TRBV7-9 to TRBJ2-7; weak D call: TRBD2 (6 bases). The CDR3 is 16 amino acids. The V end lost 4 bases, the J end lost 6 bases, and 22 bases lay between the germline ends. Germline CDR1 SEHNR, CDR2 FQNEAQ (reference sequence). The CDR3 region has the DNA TGTGCCAGCAGCTCAGTTTCACCCAAACTAGCTTCCGAGCAGTACTTC. Encoded protein: CASSSVSPKLASEQYF.

The sample holds a few counts of this clonotype. Here the CDR3 reads CASSQDRGYEQYF. CDR3 in DNA: TGCGCCAGCAGCCAAGATCGAGGCTACGAGCAGTACTTC. The rearrangement joins TRBV4-3 to TRBJ2-7; no definite D call. Trimming stripped 0 bases from V and 3 bases from J, with 6 bases between. Looked up from germline, CDR1 is LGHNA and CDR2 is YSLEER. The CDR3 totals 13 residues.

This clonotype was seen only a few times. The V gene is TRBV15, the J gene TRBJ2-3; no definite D call. V lost 0 bases and J 4 bases, leaving 8 bases between the germline ends. Germline V gene sequence: CDR1 LNHNV, CDR2 YYDKDF (reference sequence). This CDR3 has 14 amino acids. CDR3 loop: CATSRDVRADTQYF. The CDR3 nucleotides read TGTGCCACCAGCAGAGATGTTCGAGCAGATACGCAGTATTTT. Drawing the rest from reference TRBV15 and TRBJ2-3, the complete variable domain is DAMVIQNPRYQVTQFGKPVTLSCSQTLNHNVMYWYQQKSSQAPKLLFHYYDKDFNNEADTPDNFQSRRPNTSFCFLDIRSPGLGDTAMYLCATSRDVRADTQYFGPGTRLTVL.

The J gene is TRBJ2-7, the V gene TRBV7-2; 14 positions agree with TRBD2. The CDR3 is 15 residues long. The germline V gene has CDR1 SGHTA and CDR2 FQGNSA. The trim removed 4 bases at V and 6 bases at J, leaving 5 bases unmatched. The CDR3 region has the DNA TGTGCCAGCAGCTCCGATGGACTAGCGGGGGGCGAGCAGTACTTC. Amino acid sequence: CASSSDGLAGGEQYF.